This TCR beta chain was found in a study of blood T cells in healthy people across ages. Those donating, healthy Caucasian individuals from Russia, were aged roughly 6 to 90. Each donor's blood draw was around 9.2 milliliters of peripheral blood. This clonotype was observed many times. Its antigen remains unknown. Study observations and caveats: While age rose, TCR beta diversity per million T cells dropped in a roughly linear way.

Primed by a sample-barcoded 5' primer and a J-beta primer mix, a second PCR proceeded for roughly 7 to 11 cycles. From the 5' RACE reads, TCRdb called clonotypes with MiXCR, one entry per CDR3 protein. The table lists hundreds of thousands of distinct CDR3 sequences, roughly 30% of them singletons, with 15% in the top ten. Between the trimmed V and J ends, which lost 6 bases and 2 bases, there was a span of 11 bases. The CDR3 consists of 12 residues. Germline lookup yields CDR1 DFQATT and CDR2 SNEGSKA (reference sequence). This chain joins TRBV20-1 and TRBJ2-7; either TRBD1 or TRBD2 may supply D (5 bases each). The sample taken for sequencing was blood. The receptor comes from a woman at least 80 years old in good health. CDR3 in amino acids: CSAQGPTYEQYF. CDR3 DNA: TGCAGTGCCCAGGGACCGACCTACGAGCAGTACTTC.